This T cell receptor beta chain is drawn from a study of cytomegalovirus exposure and HLA in healthy donors. Study at large: T cells numbering approximately 170 million yielded 100 million to 120 million unique TCR beta sequences in an earlier analysis.

General study points: Productive status was seen about 87% or about 30% of the time for most TCR beta V segments in an earlier analysis.

The PCR used 60 Vbeta and 13 Jbeta primers. Some clones are missing from TCRdb's copy, which holds only in-frame ones; the method was immunoSEQ multiplex PCR. This table holds 100,000 to 120,000 clones, 9.5% to 15% found once. The germline V gene encodes CDR1 SGHRS and CDR2 YFSETQ. Trimming cost V 0 bases and J 3 bases, with 10 bases left between them. This CDR3 has 14 residues. In this sample, this clone turned up a few times. Its antigen is unidentified. The sequence was obtained from a man aged 40-55 years in good health and CMV-seropositive. V is TRBV5-1 and J is TRBJ2-7, with a weak D call TRBD1 (5 bases). The sample consisted of PBMCs. The CDR3 spells CASSLGQGIYEQYF. DNA of the CDR3: TGCGCCAGCAGCTTGGGCCAGGGTATCTACGAGCAGTACTTC. The complete variable domain, with remaining parts taken from reference TRBV5-1 and TRBJ2-7, reads KAGVTQTPRYLIKTRGQQVTLSCSPISGHRSVSWYQQTPGQGLQFLFEYFSETQRNKGNFPGRFSGRQFSNSRSEMNVSTLELGDSALYLCASSLGQGIYEQYFGPGTRLTVT.